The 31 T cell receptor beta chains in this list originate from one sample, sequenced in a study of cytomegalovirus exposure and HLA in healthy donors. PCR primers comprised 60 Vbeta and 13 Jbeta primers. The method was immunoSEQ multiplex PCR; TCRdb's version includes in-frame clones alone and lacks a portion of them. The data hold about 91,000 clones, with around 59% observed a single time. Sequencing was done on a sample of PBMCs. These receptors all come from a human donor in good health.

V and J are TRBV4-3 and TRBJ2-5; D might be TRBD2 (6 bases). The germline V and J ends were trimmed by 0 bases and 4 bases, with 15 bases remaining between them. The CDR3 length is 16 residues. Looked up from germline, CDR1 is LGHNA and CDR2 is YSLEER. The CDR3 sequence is CASSQEVRRGGETQYF. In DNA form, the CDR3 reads TGCGCCAGCAGCCAAGAGGTGAGGAGGGGAGGAGAGACCCAGTACTTC.

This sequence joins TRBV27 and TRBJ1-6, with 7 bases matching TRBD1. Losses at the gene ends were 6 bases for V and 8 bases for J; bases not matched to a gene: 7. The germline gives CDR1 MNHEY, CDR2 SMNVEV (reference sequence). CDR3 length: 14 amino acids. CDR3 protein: CASRVTGTDSPLHF. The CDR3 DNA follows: TGTGCCAGCAGGGTGACAGGGACGGATTCACCCCTCCACTTT.

Here the CDR3 reads CASSPGQSWNSPLHF. CDR3 in DNA: TGTGCCAGCAGCCCGGGACAAAGTTGGAATTCACCCCTCCACTTT. The J gene is TRBJ1-6, the V gene TRBV6-6, with D maybe TRBD1 (6 bases). The germline V and J ends were trimmed by 6 bases and 7 bases, with 16 bases remaining between them. CDR1 and CDR2 (germline): MNHNY, SVGAGI (reference sequence). The CDR3 runs 15 residues.

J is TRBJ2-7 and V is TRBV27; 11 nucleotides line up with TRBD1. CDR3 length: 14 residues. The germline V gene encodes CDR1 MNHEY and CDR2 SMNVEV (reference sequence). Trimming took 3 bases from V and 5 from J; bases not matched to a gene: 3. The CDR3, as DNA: TGTGCCAGCAGTTTCGGACAGGGGGCGAACGAGCAGTACTTC. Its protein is CASSFGQGANEQYF.

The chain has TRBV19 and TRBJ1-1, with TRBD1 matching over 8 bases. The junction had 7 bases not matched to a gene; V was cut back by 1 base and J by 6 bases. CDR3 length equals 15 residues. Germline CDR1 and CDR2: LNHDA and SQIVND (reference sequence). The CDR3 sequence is CASSIAGGYTSEAFF. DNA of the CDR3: TGTGCCAGTAGTATAGCAGGGGGCTATACATCTGAAGCTTTCTTT.

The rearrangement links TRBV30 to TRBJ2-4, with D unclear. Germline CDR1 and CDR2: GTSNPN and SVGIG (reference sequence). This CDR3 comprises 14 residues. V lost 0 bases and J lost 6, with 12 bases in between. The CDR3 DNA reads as TGTGCCTGGAGTGTAAGTCCTACCTTAAACATTCAGTACTTC. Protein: CAWSVSPTLNIQYF.

CDR3 loop: CASSLWSGGPSEQYF. DNA for the CDR3: TGCGCCAGCAGCCTCTGGTCGGGCGGGCCGAGCGAGCAGTACTTC. The V gene is TRBV4-3, the J gene TRBJ2-7; possibly TRBD2 for D (5 bases). This CDR3 contains 15 residues. Trimming took off 4 bases at V and 6 bases at J, with 19 bases between the two ends. Germline V gene sequence: CDR1 LGHNA, CDR2 YSLEER.

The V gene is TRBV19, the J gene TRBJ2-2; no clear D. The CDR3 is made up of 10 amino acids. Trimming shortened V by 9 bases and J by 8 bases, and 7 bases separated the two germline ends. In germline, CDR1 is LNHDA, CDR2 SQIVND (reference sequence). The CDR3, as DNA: TGTGCCAGCGGTCTGGGGGAGCTGTTTTTT. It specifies CASGLGELFF. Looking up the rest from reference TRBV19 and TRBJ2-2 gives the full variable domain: DGGITQSPKYLFRKEGQNVTLSCEQNLNHDAMYWYRQDPGQGLRLIYYSQIVNDFQKGDIAEGYSVSREKKESFPLTVTSAQKNPTAFYLCASGLGELFFGEGSRLTVL.

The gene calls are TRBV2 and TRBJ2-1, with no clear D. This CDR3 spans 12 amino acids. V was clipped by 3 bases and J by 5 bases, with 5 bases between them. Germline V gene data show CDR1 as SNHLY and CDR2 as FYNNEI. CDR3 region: CASSEADNEQFF. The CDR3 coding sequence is TGTGCCAGCAGTGAGGCGGACAATGAGCAGTTCTTC.

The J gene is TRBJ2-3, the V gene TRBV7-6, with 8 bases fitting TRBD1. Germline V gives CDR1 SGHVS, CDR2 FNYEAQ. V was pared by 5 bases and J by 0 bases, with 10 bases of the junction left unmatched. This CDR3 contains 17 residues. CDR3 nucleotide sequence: TGTGCCAGCAGCCGCGGACAGGGAGTTGCTAGCACAGATACGCAGTATTTT. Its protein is CASSRGQGVASTDTQYF. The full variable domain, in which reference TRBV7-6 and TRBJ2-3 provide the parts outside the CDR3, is GAGVSQSPRYKVTKRGQDVALRCDPISGHVSLYWYRQALGQGPEFLTYFNYEAQQDKSGLPNDRFSAERPEGSISTLTIQRTEQRDSAMYRCASSRGQGVASTDTQYFGPGTRLTVL.

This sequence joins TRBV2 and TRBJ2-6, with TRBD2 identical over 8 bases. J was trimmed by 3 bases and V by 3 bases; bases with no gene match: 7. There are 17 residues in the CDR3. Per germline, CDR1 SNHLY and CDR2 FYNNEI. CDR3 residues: CASSESAGGLGANVLTF. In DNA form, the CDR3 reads TGTGCCAGCAGTGAGAGTGCGGGGGGCCTTGGGGCCAACGTCCTGACTTTC.

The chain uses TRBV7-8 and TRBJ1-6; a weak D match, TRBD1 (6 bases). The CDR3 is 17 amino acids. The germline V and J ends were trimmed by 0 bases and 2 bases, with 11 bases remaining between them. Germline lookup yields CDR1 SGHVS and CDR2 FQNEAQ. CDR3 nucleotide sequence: TGTGCCAGCAGCTTAGCGCAGGGGATGACCTATAATTCACCCCTCCACTTT. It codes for CASSLAQGMTYNSPLHF.

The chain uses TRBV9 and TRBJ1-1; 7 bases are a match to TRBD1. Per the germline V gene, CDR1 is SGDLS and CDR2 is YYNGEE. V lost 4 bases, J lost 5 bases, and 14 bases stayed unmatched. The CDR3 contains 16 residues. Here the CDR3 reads CASSPSLRTGRTEAFF. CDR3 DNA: TGTGCCAGCAGCCCCAGCCTCCGGACAGGACGAACTGAAGCTTTCTTT.

Written as DNA, the CDR3 is TGTGCCAGCAGTTTGGGCGTAGCGGGGGGGTTAAATGAGCAGTTCTTC. Translation gives CASSLGVAGGLNEQFF. V and J are TRBV28 and TRBJ2-1; 11 bases agree with TRBD2. Germline CDR1 reads MDHEN; CDR2 reads SYDVKM. Trimming at V came to 3 bases and at J to 7 bases, leaving 8 bases not matched to a gene. CDR3 length: 16 residues. Drawing the rest from reference TRBV28 and TRBJ2-1, the complete variable domain is DVKVTQSSRYLVKRTGEKVFLECVQDMDHENMFWYRQDPGLGLRLIYFSYDVKMKEKGDIPEGYSVSREKKERFSLILESASTNQTSMYLCASSLGVAGGLNEQFFGPGTRLTVL.

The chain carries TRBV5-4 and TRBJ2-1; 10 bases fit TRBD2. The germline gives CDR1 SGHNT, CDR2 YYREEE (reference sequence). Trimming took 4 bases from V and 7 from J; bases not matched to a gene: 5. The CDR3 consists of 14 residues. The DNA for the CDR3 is TGTGCCAGCAGCATCCCTAGCGGGGGAAATGAGCAGTTCTTC. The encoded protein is CASSIPSGGNEQFF.

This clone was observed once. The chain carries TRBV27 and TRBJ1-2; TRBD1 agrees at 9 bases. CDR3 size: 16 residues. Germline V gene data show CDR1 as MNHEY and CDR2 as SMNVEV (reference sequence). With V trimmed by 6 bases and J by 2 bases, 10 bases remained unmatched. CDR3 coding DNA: TGTGCCAGCAGCCTTATCCCCGGGACAGGGAACTATGGCTACACCTTC. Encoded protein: CASSLIPGTGNYGYTF.

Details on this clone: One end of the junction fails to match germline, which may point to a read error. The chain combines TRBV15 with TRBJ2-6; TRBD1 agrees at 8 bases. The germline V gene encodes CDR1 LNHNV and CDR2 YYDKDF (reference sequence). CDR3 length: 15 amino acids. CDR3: CAASPDRGVRNVLTF. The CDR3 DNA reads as TGTGCCGCCAGCCCCGACAGGGGAGTTCGGAACGTCCTGACTTTC.

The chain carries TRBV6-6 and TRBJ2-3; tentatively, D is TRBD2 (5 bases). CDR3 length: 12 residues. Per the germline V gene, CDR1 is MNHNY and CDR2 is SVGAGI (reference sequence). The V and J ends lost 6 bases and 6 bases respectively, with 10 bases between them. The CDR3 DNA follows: TGTGCCAGCAGGCCGACGGGGGATACGCAGTATTTT. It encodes CASRPTGDTQYF.

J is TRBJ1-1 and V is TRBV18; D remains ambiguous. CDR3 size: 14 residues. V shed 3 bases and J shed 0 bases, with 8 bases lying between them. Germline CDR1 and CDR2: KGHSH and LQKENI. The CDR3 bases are TGTGCCAGCTCACCCGGTTCTGTGAACACTGAAGCTTTCTTT. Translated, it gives CASSPGSVNTEAFF.

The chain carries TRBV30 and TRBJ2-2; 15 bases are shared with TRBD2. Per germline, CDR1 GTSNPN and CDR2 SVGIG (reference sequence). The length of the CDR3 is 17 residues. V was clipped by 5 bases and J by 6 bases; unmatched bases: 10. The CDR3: CAWSGTSGGHYPGELFF. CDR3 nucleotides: TGTGCCTGGTCCGGGACTAGCGGGGGGCATTATCCCGGGGAGCTGTTTTTT.

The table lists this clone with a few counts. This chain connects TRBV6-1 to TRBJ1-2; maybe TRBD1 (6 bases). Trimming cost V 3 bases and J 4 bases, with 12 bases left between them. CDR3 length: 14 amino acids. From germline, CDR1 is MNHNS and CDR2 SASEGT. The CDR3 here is CASSEGHLTYGYTF. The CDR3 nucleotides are TGTGCCAGCAGTGAGGGACACCTGACCTATGGCTACACCTTC.

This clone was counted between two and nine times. The CDR3 region is CASSDSGGTQYF. The CDR3 bases are TGTGCCAGCAGTGATAGCGGGGGGACGCAGTATTTT. The rearrangement uses TRBV2 and TRBJ2-3; 10 bases are shared with TRBD2. Germline values: CDR1 SNHLY, CDR2 FYNNEI. The CDR3 extends over 12 amino acids. The V and J ends lost 3 bases and 9 bases, in that order; junction bases with no gene match: 0. Together with reference TRBV2 and TRBJ2-3, the CDR3 gives the full variable domain: EPEVTQTPSHQVTQMGQEVILRCVPISNHLYFYWYRQILGQKVEFLVSFYNNEISEKSEIFDDQFSVERPDGSNFTLKIRSTKLEDSAMYFCASSDSGGTQYFGPGTRLTVL.

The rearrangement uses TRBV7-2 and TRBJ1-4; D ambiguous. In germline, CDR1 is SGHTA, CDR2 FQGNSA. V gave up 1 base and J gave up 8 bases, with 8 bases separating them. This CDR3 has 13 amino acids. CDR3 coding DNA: TGTGCCAGCAGCTTAGAACGACAAGAAAAACTGTTTTTT. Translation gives CASSLERQEKLFF.

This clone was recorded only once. CDR3 residues: CASSLTGGPYGYTF. The CDR3 DNA reads TGTGCCAGCAGCTTGACAGGGGGGCCCTATGGCTACACCTTC. The J gene is TRBJ1-2, the V gene TRBV5-5; 8 bases align to TRBD1. The ends lost 1 base at V and 4 bases at J; junction bases unmatched: 3. Germline CDR1 is SGHKS and CDR2 is YYEKEE (reference sequence). The CDR3 loop spans 14 amino acids.

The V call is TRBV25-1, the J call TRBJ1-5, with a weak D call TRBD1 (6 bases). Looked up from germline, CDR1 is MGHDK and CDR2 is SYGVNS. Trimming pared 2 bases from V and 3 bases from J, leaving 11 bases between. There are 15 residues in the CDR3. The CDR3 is CASSEGQSTNQPQHF. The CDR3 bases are TGTGCCAGCAGTGAAGGACAGTCTACCAATCAGCCCCAGCATTTT.

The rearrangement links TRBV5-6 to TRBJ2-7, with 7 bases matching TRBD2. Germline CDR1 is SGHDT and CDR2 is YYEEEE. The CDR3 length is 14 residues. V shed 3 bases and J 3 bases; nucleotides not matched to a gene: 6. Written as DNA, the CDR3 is TGTGCCAGCAGCTGGGCGGGGGACTACTACGAGCAGTACTTC. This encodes CASSWAGDYYEQYF.

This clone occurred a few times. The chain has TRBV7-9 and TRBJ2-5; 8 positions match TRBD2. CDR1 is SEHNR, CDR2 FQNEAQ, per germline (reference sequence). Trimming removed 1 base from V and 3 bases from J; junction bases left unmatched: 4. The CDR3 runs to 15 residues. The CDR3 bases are TGTGCCAGCAGCTTAGACGGGGGGGCCGAAGAGACCCAGTACTTC. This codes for CASSLDGGAEETQYF.

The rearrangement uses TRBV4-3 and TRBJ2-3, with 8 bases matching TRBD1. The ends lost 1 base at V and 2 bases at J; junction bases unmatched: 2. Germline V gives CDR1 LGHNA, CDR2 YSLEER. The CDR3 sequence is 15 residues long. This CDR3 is CASSQGDRYTDTQYF. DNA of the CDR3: TGCGCCAGCAGCCAAGGGGACAGGTACACAGATACGCAGTATTTT.

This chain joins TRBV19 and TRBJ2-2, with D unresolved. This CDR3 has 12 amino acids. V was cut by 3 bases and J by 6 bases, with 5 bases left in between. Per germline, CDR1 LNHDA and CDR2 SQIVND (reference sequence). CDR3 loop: CASSILSGELFF. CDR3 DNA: TGTGCCAGTAGTATCCTTTCCGGGGAGCTGTTTTTT.

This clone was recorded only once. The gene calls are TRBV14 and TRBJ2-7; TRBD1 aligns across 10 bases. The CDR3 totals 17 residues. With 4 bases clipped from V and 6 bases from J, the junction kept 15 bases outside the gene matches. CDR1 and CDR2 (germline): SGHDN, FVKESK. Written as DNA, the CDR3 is TGTGCCAGCAGCCGACGGACAGGGGGGACACATACGGGCGAGCAGTACTTC. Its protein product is CASSRRTGGTHTGEQYF. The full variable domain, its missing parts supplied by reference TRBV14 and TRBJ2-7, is EAGVTQFPSHSVIEKGQTVTLRCDPISGHDNLYWYRRVMGKEIKFLLHFVKESKQDESGMPNNRFLAERTGGTYSTLKVQPAELEDSGVYFCASSRRTGGTHTGEQYFGPGTRLTVT.

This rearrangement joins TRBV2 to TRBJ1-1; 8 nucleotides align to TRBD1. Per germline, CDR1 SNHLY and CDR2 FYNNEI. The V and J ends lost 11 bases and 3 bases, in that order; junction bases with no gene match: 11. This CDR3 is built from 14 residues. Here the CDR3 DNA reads TGTGCCGGGACCCTTACAGGGGGGGACACTGAAGCTTTCTTT. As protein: CAGTLTGGDTEAFF.